Each of the 27 T cell receptor beta chains below was sequenced from the same sample in a study of blood T cell repertoires in COVID-19. Profiling relied on immunoSEQ multiplex PCR, and the TCRdb table lists in-frame clones only, not all of them. Of 20,000 or so clones listed, 70% to 90% are singletons. Sequenced sample: peripheral blood. Every receptor here comes from a human donor with active COVID-19. The donor label of this sample is uncertain.

The chain couples TRBV24-1 to TRBJ2-2; 7 bases align to TRBD1. The CDR3 has 15 amino acids. V lost 3 bases and J lost 5; bases outside the gene matches: 5. The germline CDR1 and CDR2 sequences are KGHDR and SFDVKD. The CDR3 sequence is CATSDGDRATGELFF. The DNA for the CDR3 is TGTGCCACCAGTGATGGTGACAGGGCAACCGGGGAGCTGTTTTTT.

The chain recombines TRBV19 with TRBJ2-3; 7 bases map to TRBD1. Germline V gene lookup returns CDR1 LNHDA and CDR2 SQIVND (reference sequence). The CDR3 has 14 residues. CDR3 DNA sequence: TGTGCTACCAACCCCGGGACAGTTACCCATACGCAGTATTTT. It codes for CATNPGTVTHTQYF.

The chain employs TRBV19 and TRBJ2-7, with 8 bases identical to TRBD2. V gave up 10 bases and J gave up 6 bases; unmatched junction bases: 5. The germline CDR1 and CDR2 sequences are LNHDA and SQIVND (reference sequence). There are 11 residues in the CDR3. The CDR3 DNA is TGTGCCACCGCGGGGGGAGCCGAGCAGTACTTC. Its protein product is CATAGGAEQYF.

V is TRBV11-2 and J is TRBJ1-1; D perhaps matches TRBD1 (5 bases). The CDR3 sequence is 13 residues long. V lost 6 bases to trimming and J lost 4 bases, with 12 bases between them. The germline CDR1 and CDR2 sequences are SGHAT and FQNNGV. CDR3 amino acids: CASRFQGLTEAFF. The CDR3 coding sequence is TGTGCCAGCAGATTCCAGGGACTCACTGAAGCTTTCTTT.

CDR3 loop: CASSSSRSGYEQYF. In DNA form, the CDR3 reads TGCGCCAGCAGCTCCTCGCGTAGCGGCTACGAGCAGTACTTC. V gene TRBV5-1 combines with J gene TRBJ2-7, with a tentative D call TRBD2 (6 bases). CDR1 and CDR2 (germline): SGHRS, YFSETQ. The length of the CDR3 is 14 residues. Trimming pared 3 bases from V and 3 bases from J, leaving 13 bases between.

V gene TRBV9 combines with J gene TRBJ2-2; 7 bases are a match to TRBD2. The CDR3 runs 15 residues. V lost 3 bases to trimming and J lost 2 bases; unmatched junction nucleotides: 4. Per the germline V gene, CDR1 is SGDLS and CDR2 is YYNGEE. DNA for the CDR3: TGTGCCAGCAGCGGGACTAGACCAAACACCGGGGAGCTGTTTTTT. Translation: CASSGTRPNTGELFF.

This clone has a handful of counts. The chain links TRBV27 to TRBJ1-2, with D perhaps TRBD1 (6 bases). The V gene lost 8 bases and the J gene lost 4 bases, with 20 bases spanning the gap. Germline loops: CDR1 MNHEY, CDR2 SMNVEV (reference sequence). This CDR3 contains 15 residues. The CDR3 reads CASRLGGGAVYGYTF. CDR3 nucleotides: TGTGCCAGCCGCCTCGGGGGGGGCGCGGTCTATGGCTACACCTTC.

This rearrangement joins TRBV24-1 to TRBJ1-2, with TRBD1 as a possible D gene (5 bases). Trimming took off 4 bases at V and 10 bases at J, with 15 bases between the two ends. The CDR3 length is 13 residues. In germline, CDR1 is KGHDR, CDR2 SFDVKD. DNA for the CDR3: TGTGCCACCAGTGACAGAGCTTTAGGGGTCTACACCTTC. As protein: CATSDRALGVYTF.

V gene TRBV24-1 combines with J gene TRBJ2-1; 12 nucleotides agree with TRBD2. The V and J ends lost 5 bases and 4 bases, in that order; junction bases with no gene match: 11. This CDR3 region has 18 residues. From germline, CDR1 is KGHDR and CDR2 SFDVKD. The CDR3 spells CATSADQGGTSGYNEQFF. CDR3 nucleotide sequence: TGTGCCACCAGTGCCGACCAGGGGGGGACTAGCGGGTACAATGAGCAGTTCTTC.

The chain couples TRBV5-4 to TRBJ1-6, with 7 bases lining up with TRBD1. CDR3 length: 13 residues. Trimming at V came to 0 bases and at J to 9 bases, leaving 0 bases not matched to a gene. Germline CDR1 SGHNT, CDR2 YYREEE (reference sequence). CDR3: CASSLAGGSPLHF. CDR3 nucleotides: TGTGCCAGCAGCTTGGCAGGGGGTTCACCCCTCCACTTT.

The V and J genes are TRBV19 and TRBJ2-2, with TRBD2 matching over 11 bases. The J segment lost 4 bases and the V segment lost 3 bases, leaving 4 bases of the junction unmatched. Germline V lookup: CDR1 LNHDA, CDR2 SQIVND (reference sequence). The CDR3 sequence is 16 residues long. The CDR3 loop reads CASSISGRAGTGELFF. DNA of the CDR3: TGTGCCAGTAGTATTAGCGGGAGGGCCGGCACCGGGGAGCTGTTTTTT.

As DNA, the CDR3 is TGCAGCGTTAGAAGTAGCTCCTATAATTCACCCCTCCACTTT. This translates into CSVRSSSYNSPLHF. The J gene is TRBJ1-6, the V gene TRBV29-1, with D unclear. This CDR3 comprises 14 residues. The V end was cut by 5 bases, the J end by 0 bases, with 8 bases between. Germline assignment: CDR1 SQVTM and CDR2 ANQGSEA. Looking up the rest from reference TRBV29-1 and TRBJ1-6 gives the full variable domain: SAVISQKPSRDICQRGTSLTIQCQVDSQVTMMFWYRQQPGQSLTLIATANQGSEATYESGFVIDKFPISRPNLTFSTLTVSNMSPEDSSIYLCSVRSSSYNSPLHFGNGTRLTVT.

By share of the sample, this clone is medium-sized. The chain carries TRBV28 and TRBJ2-3; a weak D match, TRBD1 (6 bases). Germline loops: CDR1 MDHEN, CDR2 SYDVKM. Trimming left V 11 bases short and J 2 bases short, with 14 bases between. The length of the CDR3 is 13 residues. CDR3 DNA: TGTGCCTGCCGGGACACCTACACAGATACGCAGTATTTT. Protein product: CACRDTYTDTQYF. The whole variable domain, filled in from reference TRBV28 and TRBJ2-3, reads DVKVTQSSRYLVKRTGEKVFLECVQDMDHENMFWYRQDPGLGLRLIYFSYDVKMKEKGDIPEGYSVSREKKERFSLILESASTNQTSMYLCACRDTYTDTQYFGPGTRLTVL.

This chain connects TRBV5-1 to TRBJ2-1; 7 nucleotides agree with TRBD2. Germline V gives CDR1 SGHRS, CDR2 YFSETQ. CDR3 length: 14 residues. The V segment lost 1 base and the J segment 9 bases; nucleotides outside the gene matches: 7. The CDR3 region is CASSLFLGEGEQFF. The DNA for the CDR3 is TGCGCCAGCAGCTTGTTTCTGGGGGAGGGTGAGCAGTTCTTC. The full variable domain, its missing parts supplied by reference TRBV5-1 and TRBJ2-1, is KAGVTQTPRYLIKTRGQQVTLSCSPISGHRSVSWYQQTPGQGLQFLFEYFSETQRNKGNFPGRFSGRQFSNSRSEMNVSTLELGDSALYLCASSLFLGEGEQFFGPGTRLTVL.

V usage is TRBV4-1 and J usage is TRBJ2-7; 14 bases fit TRBD2. Germline V gives CDR1 MGHRA, CDR2 YSYEKL. This CDR3 has 14 amino acids. J gave up 7 bases and V 4 bases, and 3 bases lay outside the gene matches. The CDR3 DNA is TGCGCCAGCAGCCCGACTAGCGGGAGGGGGGAGCAGTACTTC. Its translation: CASSPTSGRGEQYF.

J is TRBJ2-1 and V is TRBV6-5; 7 nucleotides align to TRBD1. The length of the CDR3 is 15 residues. With 4 bases clipped from V and 0 bases from J, the junction kept 3 bases outside the gene matches. CDR1 MNHEY and CDR2 SVGAGI come from the germline V gene. The CDR3, as DNA: TGTGCCAGCAGTTTTGACAGGGACTCCTACAATGAGCAGTTCTTC. Its protein is CASSFDRDSYNEQFF.

The chain couples TRBV5-4 to TRBJ2-7; D unresolved. The CDR3 runs 13 residues. The germline CDR1 and CDR2 sequences are SGHNT and YYREEE (reference sequence). V was clipped by 0 bases and J by 4 bases, with 8 bases between them. CDR3 sequence: CASSLALNYEQYF. The CDR3 DNA reads as TGTGCCAGCAGCTTGGCACTGAATTACGAGCAGTACTTC.

The chain uses TRBV30 and TRBJ1-4, with 7 nucleotides matching TRBD1. The CDR3 has 12 amino acids. The V gene end was trimmed by 7 bases and the J gene end by 6 bases; junction bases not matched to a gene: 5. Per germline, CDR1 GTSNPN and CDR2 SVGIG (reference sequence). CDR3 protein: CASEGAHEKLFF. Here the CDR3 DNA reads TGTGCCTCGGAGGGGGCACATGAAAAACTGTTTTTT.

V usage is TRBV19 and J usage is TRBJ2-1, with TRBD2 matching over 8 bases. The V gene end was trimmed by 3 bases and the J gene end by 4 bases; junction bases not matched to a gene: 2. This CDR3 is built from 14 residues. Looked up from germline, CDR1 is LNHDA and CDR2 is SQIVND (reference sequence). The CDR3 sequence: CASSIASGYNEQFF. The CDR3 DNA reads TGTGCCAGTAGTATTGCTAGCGGGTACAATGAGCAGTTCTTC.

The table lists this clone with a few counts. The J gene is TRBJ2-3, the V gene TRBV6-5, with no clear D. Per germline, CDR1 MNHEY and CDR2 SVGAGI. The CDR3 runs to 14 residues. Trimming took off 2 bases at V and 1 base at J, with 7 bases between the two ends. Here the CDR3 reads CASSYGQGTDTQYF. The CDR3 region has the DNA TGTGCCAGCAGTTACGGCCAGGGCACAGATACGCAGTATTTT.

V and J are TRBV19 and TRBJ2-2; 11 positions agree with TRBD2. The CDR3 sequence is 16 residues long. Germline CDR1 is LNHDA and CDR2 is SQIVND (reference sequence). J was trimmed by 4 bases and V by 1 base; bases with no gene match: 2. The DNA of the CDR3 is TGTGCCAGTAGTATAGCTAGCGGGAGGTTCACCGGGGAGCTGTTTTTT. This encodes CASSIASGRFTGELFF. Full variable domain (rest looked up from reference TRBV19 and TRBJ2-2): DGGITQSPKYLFRKEGQNVTLSCEQNLNHDAMYWYRQDPGQGLRLIYYSQIVNDFQKGDIAEGYSVSREKKESFPLTVTSAQKNPTAFYLCASSIASGRFTGELFFGEGSRLTVL.

J is TRBJ1-5 and V is TRBV9, with a possible D match to TRBD1 (6 bases). The germline gives CDR1 SGDLS, CDR2 YYNGEE. The CDR3 totals 16 residues. V was clipped by 4 bases and J by 10 bases, with 24 bases between them. CDR3 protein: CASSPGGGPGLDPQHF. DNA for the CDR3: TGTGCCAGCAGCCCCGGGGGGGGCCCCGGTTTGGATCCCCAGCATTTT.

The gene calls are TRBV19 and TRBJ1-1; 7 bases fit TRBD1. The CDR3 covers 17 residues. V lost 4 bases and J lost 0; bases outside the gene matches: 11. CDR1 is LNHDA, CDR2 SQIVND, per germline (reference sequence). CDR3 coding DNA: TGTGCCAGTAGTAGGGCGGGACAGCCTTCGATGAACACTGAAGCTTTCTTT. This gives the protein CASSRAGQPSMNTEAFF.

The gene calls are TRBV2 and TRBJ2-5, with 10 bases that match TRBD2. Per the germline V gene, CDR1 is SNHLY and CDR2 is FYNNEI. CDR3 length equals 16 residues. Trimming at V came to 2 bases and at J to 3 bases, leaving 6 bases not matched to a gene. This chain's CDR3 is CASSERWLAGEETQYF. The CDR3 bases are TGTGCCAGCAGTGAACGCTGGCTAGCGGGAGAAGAGACCCAGTACTTC.

V is TRBV7-9 and J is TRBJ1-2, with a tentative D call TRBD1 (6 bases). This CDR3 has 13 residues. The V gene lost 4 bases and the J gene lost 2 bases, with 8 bases spanning the gap. The germline V gene has CDR1 SEHNR and CDR2 FQNEAQ (reference sequence). The CDR3 sequence is CASSSQGNYGYTF. Here the CDR3 DNA reads TGTGCCAGCAGCTCTCAGGGGAACTATGGCTACACCTTC.

In this sample, this clone turned up a few times. The genes are TRBV28 and TRBJ2-4, with 7 nucleotides matching TRBD1. This CDR3 region has 16 residues. V lost 6 bases to trimming and J lost 6 bases; unmatched junction nucleotides: 14. In germline, CDR1 is MDHEN, CDR2 SYDVKM. Here the CDR3 DNA reads TGTGCCAGCAGCGATCTAACCGGGACAGCCTTAAACATTCAGTACTTC. This sequence encodes CASSDLTGTALNIQYF. Combining the CDR3 with reference TRBV28 and TRBJ2-4 gives the whole variable domain DVKVTQSSRYLVKRTGEKVFLECVQDMDHENMFWYRQDPGLGLRLIYFSYDVKMKEKGDIPEGYSVSREKKERFSLILESASTNQTSMYLCASSDLTGTALNIQYFGAGTRLSVL.

This clone was detected only once. The V and J genes are TRBV5-1 and TRBJ2-5; a possible D gene is TRBD2 (6 bases). The CDR3 totals 17 residues. The V gene lost 0 bases and the J gene lost 1 base, with 16 bases spanning the gap. Germline CDR1 and CDR2: SGHRS and YFSETQ. The CDR3 DNA reads as TGCGCCAGCAGCTTGGTGCCTTGGCGGGGTACCCAAGAGACCCAGTACTTC. It specifies CASSLVPWRGTQETQYF.